This section outlines one TCR beta chain sequence together with its context. Its antigen is currently unknown. The source of the sample is a study of OX40 agonist ivuxolimab in advanced cancers. Study summary: Patients were treated with intravenous ivuxolimab, dosed at 0.01 to 10 mg/kg and infused every 2 weeks. Partial responses, seen in three patients, involved one hepatocellular carcinoma and two cutaneous melanomas.

TCRdb's copy holds only in-frame clones and misses some; the assay was immunoSEQ multiplex PCR. The top ten hold approximately 0.3% of the sample, which has fewer than 90,000 clones, more than 70% seen once. V was pared by 3 bases and J by 7 bases, with 9 bases of the junction left unmatched. Germline V gene sequence: CDR1 SEHNR, CDR2 FQNEAQ (reference sequence). The CDR3 runs to 16 residues. The study's findings and limits: At 0.1 to 3.0 mg/kg, CD4+ and CD8+ blood T cells expanded clonally by week 6. Some nonresponders also had low normalized T-cell clonal expansion.

The chain has TRBV7-9 and TRBJ1-6, with 7 bases fitting TRBD1. Source: CD4+ or CD8+ T cells sorted from blood, taken in a trial of the OX40 agonist ivuxolimab. This TCR was recovered from an adult with an advanced solid tumor such as melanoma, head and neck, liver or kidney cancer. In DNA form, the CDR3 reads TGTGCCAGCAGCTTCCCTCCCGGGACAGACAATTCACCCCTCCACTTT. Encoded protein: CASSFPPGTDNSPLHF.